This is a list of T cell receptor beta chains from one sample in a study of Ad26.COV2.S vaccination and SARS-CoV-2 variants. Method: immunoSEQ multiplex PCR; TCRdb's copy keeps in-frame clones and lacks some. The sample lists fewer than 400,000 clones, about nine tenths occurring once. This specimen was peripheral blood, taken in a trial of Ad26.COV2.S vaccine versus placebo. The receptor source for this set is a person between 18 and 65 years old who received the Ad26.COV2.S COVID-19 vaccine or a placebo. Each CDR3 is given without its conserved first and last residue. Where a row states a size, it is once, few, many or the class of an expanded clone; other rows omit it.

clone size: -; V gene: TRBV6-6; CDR3 protein: ASTGAGKTEAF
clone size: -; V gene: TRBV9; CDR3 protein: ASSVATRDPEAF
clone size: -; V gene: TRBV5-1; CDR3 protein: ASSADLGTNYGYT
clone size: once; V gene: TRBV10-3; CDR3 protein: AIRDGNKGLAGGVETQY
clone size: once; V gene: TRBV10-3; CDR3 protein: AIRSGGSNYGYT
clone size: -; V gene: TRBV5-1; CDR3 protein: ASSSYSSGTDTQY
clone size: -; V gene: TRBV5-1; CDR3 protein: ASSLDMNNEQY
clone size: -; V gene: TRBV18; CDR3 protein: ASSPDRGAGTEAF
clone size: -; V gene: TRBV6-6; CDR3 protein: ASSYEVYQETQY
clone size: -; V gene: TRBV6-5; CDR3 protein: ASRRENRVGTEAF
clone size: -; V gene: TRBV10-3; CDR3 protein: AISSGGPTDTQY
clone size: -; V gene: TRBV3-1/TRBV3-2; CDR3 protein: ASSQARVRGNEQF
clone size: once; V gene: TRBV3-1/TRBV3-2; CDR3 protein: ASSPVVFPGQARDEQF
clone size: -; V gene: TRBV9; CDR3 protein: ASSSPRGRGELF
clone size: -; V gene: TRBV7-9; CDR3 protein: ASSSTKLDSGNTIY
clone size: once; V gene: TRBV6-2/TRBV6-3; CDR3 protein: ASSYLQGPGGYT
clone size: -; V gene: TRBV7-2; CDR3 protein: ASSSPGLAIYEQY
clone size: once; V gene: TRBV2; CDR3 protein: ASGLARTYEQY
clone size: -; V gene: TRBV10-3; CDR3 protein: AISESGRGFYGYT
clone size: -; V gene: TRBV5-1; CDR3 protein: ASSLYGGLSYEQY
clone size: once; V gene: TRBV9; CDR3 protein: ASSVSGAGNTEAF
clone size: -; V gene: TRBV11-3; CDR3 protein: ASKEPSTDTQY
clone size: -; V gene: TRBV10-2; CDR3 protein: ASSVQNYEQY
clone size: -; V gene: TRBV2; CDR3 protein: ASRGTYGYT
clone size: -; V gene: TRBV19; CDR3 protein: ASSIARGTDTQY
clone size: -; V gene: TRBV24-1; CDR3 protein: ATSDSGLAGGRETQY
clone size: -; V gene: TRBV10-1; CDR3 protein: ASSDDRTDNEQF
clone size: -; V gene: TRBV6-1; CDR3 protein: ASSEVGEGGAF
clone size: -; V gene: TRBV6-5; CDR3 protein: ASRAEKSVYGYT
clone size: -; V gene: TRBV18; CDR3 protein: ASSPSVLSNYGYT
clone size: -; V gene: TRBV6-1; CDR3 protein: ASSDTYNEQF
clone size: -; V gene: TRBV4-1; CDR3 protein: ASSQDRRRGLPFNEQF
clone size: -; V gene: TRBV19; CDR3 protein: ASSKTTAMNTEAF
clone size: -; V gene: TRBV7-8; CDR3 protein: ASSVNRGMHYGYT
clone size: once; V gene: TRBV11-3; CDR3 protein: ASSLEGTTSYNEQF
clone size: -; V gene: TRBV10-1; CDR3 protein: ASSPGTLLGGANVLT
clone size: -; V gene: TRBV27; CDR3 protein: ASSDRGRANEKLF
clone size: -; V gene: TRBV30; CDR3 protein: AWRRKQGIATEAF
clone size: -; V gene: TRBV19; CDR3 protein: ASMGNRANEKLF
clone size: -; V gene: TRBV27; CDR3 protein: ASSPRDSASLEQF
clone size: -; V gene: TRBV19; CDR3 protein: ASIIAGTEAF
clone size: -; V gene: TRBV30; CDR3 protein: AWSVPGGETQY
clone size: -; V gene: TRBV4-1; CDR3 protein: ASSQVGGDTQY
clone size: -; V gene: TRBV19; CDR3 protein: ASSTGGGQPQH
clone size: -; V gene: TRBV6-2/TRBV6-3; CDR3 protein: ASSLTGVHQPQH
clone size: -; V gene: TRBV6-6; CDR3 protein: ASSYGGAPGQETQY
clone size: -; V gene: TRBV3-1/TRBV3-2; CDR3 protein: ASRRTPEGPETQY
clone size: -; V gene: TRBV27; CDR3 protein: ASSPRGGGDYGYT
clone size: -; V gene: TRBV12-5; CDR3 protein: ASGLVIGTGGYEQY